This note documents a single TCR beta chain sequence. Alongside a J-beta primer mix, a sample-barcoded 5' primer served in a second PCR lasting about 7 to 12 cycles. TCRdb redid the calling of the 5' RACE reads with MiXCR, one entry per CDR3 protein. Of approximately 2,000,000 distinct CDR3 sequences listed, 30% to 40% are singletons. V dropped 0 bases and J dropped 0 bases, with 12 bases sitting between them. This CDR3 spans 16 amino acids. Germline V gene lookup returns CDR1 LGHDT and CDR2 YNNKEL (reference sequence). This sample was included in a study of blood T cells in healthy people across ages.

V and J are TRBV3-1 and TRBJ2-7; D not resolved. This sequence was found in a human donor in good health. The sequencing sample was made of blood. The CDR3 DNA follows: TGTGCCAGCAGCCAAGATCTCCCACGAAACTCCTACGAGCAGTACTTC. Protein: CASSQDLPRNSYEQYF.